This T cell receptor beta chain came from a study of cytomegalovirus exposure and HLA in healthy donors. Study information: The roughly 100 million unique TCR beta sequences, from some 170 million T cells, were found by an earlier analysis.

Study-level findings and limits: TCR beta V segments were, for the most part, productive about 87% or about 30% of the time in an earlier analysis. A likely sequencing artifact accounted for one observed cluster of highly shared sequence variants.

This clone is labeled as medium-sized. Its target is unknown. The same CDR3 arises from other DNA sequences in this sample as well. Primers: 60 Vbeta forward and 13 Jbeta reverse. TCRdb's table, derived via immunoSEQ multiplex PCR, lists solely in-frame clones and lacks some. Among 120,000 or so clones listed, approximately 80% were seen once. The clonotype was recovered from a man aged 18 to 30 in good health and CMV-seropositive. Sequenced input: PBMCs.

Written as DNA, the CDR3 is TGTGCCAGCTCATTAGCGGGCCCACGCAATGAGCAGTTCTTC. It is translated as CASSLAGPRNEQFF. This rearrangement joins TRBV11-3 to TRBJ2-1; TRBD2 agrees at 7 bases. This CDR3 contains 14 residues. Germline CDR1 reads SGHNT; CDR2 reads YENEEA. The V segment lost 8 bases and the J segment 6 bases; nucleotides outside the gene matches: 10.